The present entry profiles one T cell receptor (beta chain) with its context. This entry belongs to a study of blood T cell repertoires in COVID-19. Turning to the study itself: Researchers got acute and convalescent COVID-19 samples from the United States, Italy and Spain. T cells, B-cell-depleted T cells, or PBMCs supplied cDNA or gDNA.

Study processing details: Nucleated cell number was recorded as an estimate derived from reference gene primer amplification. Only in-frame clones appear in the TCRdb table, and some are missing; sequencing was by immunoSEQ multiplex PCR. V and J calls and clone size are as listed in that table; D and trimming were resolved from the DNA. The table shows roughly 100,000 clones, with about 90% occurring only once. Germline values: CDR1 SGHRS, CDR2 YFSETQ. Trimming pared 9 bases from V and 0 bases from J, leaving 20 bases between. The CDR3 is 16 residues long. What was sequenced was peripheral blood. This sequence joins TRBV5-1 and TRBJ2-3; perhaps TRBD1 as D (6 bases). This TCR was sampled from a human donor in a cohort sampled during active COVID-19. This CDR3 reads CATAGGGAPSTDTQYF. The CDR3 DNA follows: TGCGCCACCGCGGGTGGGGGCGCCCCTAGCACAGATACGCAGTATTTT.